The subject of this entry is one TCR beta chain. Its specificity is not known. Clones were sequenced by immunoSEQ multiplex PCR, and TCRdb holds only the in-frame ones, with some missing. The table lists roughly 30,000 clones, 75% to 85% of them singletons. This record comes from a study of vaccination effects on CD4 cells after COVID-19. On the study more broadly: The vaccine given was either BNT162b2 or mRNA-1273, in two doses.

Study-wide findings and caveats: Healthy vaccinees' vaccine-induced clones included only 1 of 255 that recognized common cold coronaviruses. Few convalescent patients, and no early post-infection timepoints, were available to the study.

Antigen-specific CD4+ T cell clonotypes were called by their expansion after viral peptide-pool culture in ViraFEST. The culture ran for less than 12 days, and then CD4+ T cells were isolated. Among the vaccine recipients, none had a prior SARS-CoV-2 infection, and nucleocapsid antibodies were negative. A few million PBMC per well were cultured with around 11 IU/ml IL-2 and approximately 10 ug/ml peptides. The CDR3 has 13 amino acids. Germline CDR1 MNHEY, CDR2 SVGEGT. V was trimmed by 5 bases and J by 8 bases, leaving 15 bases between them. This receptor was taken from a human donor who received a COVID-19 vaccine. This material consisted of CD4+ T cells from PBMCs cultured with SARS-CoV-2 spike peptides, taken before COVID-19 vaccination. The chain has TRBV6-2 or TRBV6-3 and TRBJ1-2; no clear D gene. The CDR3 loop is CASSDPGRRGYTF. In DNA form, the CDR3 reads TGTGCCAGCAGTGACCCGGGAAGACGAGGCTACACCTTC.